This T cell receptor (beta chain) was identified during a study of vaccination and CD4 T cells after COVID-19. Concerning this clonotype: The antigen is unknown.

Germline values: CDR1 MRHNA, CDR2 SNTAGT. The CDR3 contains 14 residues. With 5 bases clipped from V and 4 bases from J, the junction kept 6 bases outside the gene matches. The Oncomine TCR Beta short-read assay was what sequenced the DNA obtained from cultured CD4+ T cells. TCRdb analysed the PCR reads with MiXCR anew, one entry per CDR3 protein. The repertoire has approximately 20,000 distinct CDR3 sequences, roughly 70% of them found once; the top ten carry around 6%. The treatment is: roughly nine-day PBMC culture with coronavirus spike peptide pools or control peptides (ViraFEST assay). The sequence came from a human donor who had recovered from COVID-19. The sample taken for sequencing was CD4+ T cells from blood, cultured in vitro. The V call is TRBV6-4, the J call TRBJ1-2; 8 bases agree with TRBD1. The CDR3 loop reads CASSQDRGSYGYTF. CDR3 coding DNA: TGTGCCAGCAGTCAAGACAGGGGTAGCTATGGCTACACCTTC.